The next 27 T cell receptor beta chains were all read from a single sample in a study of response to subunit inactivated influenza vaccine. One entry per CDR3 protein, called by TCRdb with MiXCR from the RT-PCR reads. This table has under 500,000 distinct CDR3 sequences, approximately 11% appearing once. Material: PBMCs from blood, obtained 45 days after vaccination. These receptors came from a man aged 50 to 59 who received an inactivated influenza vaccine.

V and J are TRBV25-1 and TRBJ1-6; the match to TRBD1 covers 8 bases. Trimming cost V 4 bases and J 0 bases; bases outside gene matches: 8. This CDR3 has 18 amino acids. Germline loops: CDR1 MGHDK, CDR2 SYGVNS. CDR3 nucleotide sequence: TGTGCCAGCAGTGCAGCCACAGGGGGAAGCTCCTATAATTCACCCCTCCACTTT. Translated: CASSAATGGSSYNSPLHF.

This clonotype was counted only a few times. The rearrangement links TRBV4-3 to TRBJ1-6; TRBD1 is a possible D gene (5 bases). Germline CDR1 is LGHNA and CDR2 is YSLEER. Trimming left V 5 bases short and J 7 bases short, with 12 bases between. CDR3 length: 14 amino acids. The CDR3 protein is CASSFRDANSPLHF. The CDR3 coding sequence is TGCGCCAGCAGCTTCCGGGACGCAAATTCACCCCTCCACTTT.

This clonotype has only a few counts. The CDR3 DNA reads as TGTGCCAGCAGCCAAGTTGGGACTAGCGGGAGGGCCATTGATACGCAGTATTTT. It is translated as CASSQVGTSGRAIDTQYF. The gene calls are TRBV3-1 and TRBJ2-3; 16 bases match TRBD2. Germline V gene lookup returns CDR1 LGHDT and CDR2 YNNKEL (reference sequence). The junction had 7 bases not matched to a gene; V was cut back by 1 base and J by 6 bases. This CDR3 has 18 amino acids.

The rearrangement links TRBV7-6 to TRBJ2-3, with 9 bases identical to TRBD1. The V gene end was trimmed by 5 bases and the J gene end by 4 bases; junction bases not matched to a gene: 10. This CDR3 is built from 16 residues. Germline assignment: CDR1 SGHVS and CDR2 FNYEAQ. CDR3 sequence reads: CASSRTGGALADTQYF. DNA of the CDR3: TGTGCCAGCAGCCGCACAGGGGGCGCTTTGGCAGATACGCAGTATTTT.

The chain uses TRBV7-2 and TRBJ2-5, with D possibly being TRBD1 (5 bases). Germline CDR1 is SGHTA and CDR2 is FQGNSA. Deletions cut 1 base from V and 1 base from J, with 13 bases between. The CDR3 is 16 amino acids. CDR3 sequence: CASSLVAGYSQETQYF. The CDR3 region has the DNA TGTGCCAGCAGCTTAGTCGCAGGGTACAGCCAAGAGACCCAGTACTTC.

V is TRBV6-4 and J is TRBJ2-1, with a tentative D call TRBD2 (6 bases). Germline V gives CDR1 MRHNA, CDR2 SNTAGT. Trimming shortened V by 6 bases and J by 7 bases, and 22 bases separated the two germline ends. The CDR3 covers 16 residues. The CDR3, as DNA: TGTGCCAGCAGAGGGTGGAAGGAGGGCGCGGAGAATGAGCAGTTCTTC. It is translated as CASRGWKEGAENEQFF.

The chain carries TRBV6-2 or TRBV6-3 and TRBJ2-3; D possibly uses TRBD1 or TRBD2 (5 bases each). V lost 5 bases and J 6 bases, leaving 12 bases between the germline ends. The CDR3 length is 13 residues. Germline CDR1 and CDR2: MNHEY and SVGEGT. CDR3 DNA sequence: TGTGCCAGCAGTGGACTGGGGGTGGATACGCAGTATTTT. Translating gives CASSGLGVDTQYF.

The rearrangement uses TRBV28 and TRBJ2-1; TRBD2 is a possible D gene (6 bases). Trimming pared 2 bases from V and 6 bases from J, leaving 11 bases between. In germline, CDR1 is MDHEN, CDR2 SYDVKM. The CDR3 totals 14 residues. CDR3 sequence (DNA): TGTGCCAGCAGTTTAAATCGGGGGATCAATGAGCAGTTCTTC. Encoded protein: CASSLNRGINEQFF.

The table lists this clonotype with many counts. V and J are TRBV12-3 or TRBV12-4 and TRBJ2-5; the D is unclear. The CDR3 is made up of 13 amino acids. Trimming took 1 base from V and 5 from J, leaving 8 bases between them. CDR3 sequence (DNA): TGTGCCAGCAGTTTAGGGCAGCGTGAGACCCAGTACTTC. Protein: CASSLGQRETQYF.

This clonotype came up a few times. The V call is TRBV5-1, the J call TRBJ1-2, with D unclear. Trimming left V 4 bases short and J 4 bases short, with 20 bases between. Germline CDR1 and CDR2: SGHRS and YFSETQ. The CDR3 contains 16 residues. CDR3 loop: CASSLTPQTVVYGYTF. Here the CDR3 DNA reads TGCGCCAGCAGCCTTACCCCCCAGACCGTAGTCTATGGCTACACCTTC. Complete variable domain (other parts from reference TRBV5-1 and TRBJ1-2): KAGVTQTPRYLIKTRGQQVTLSCSPISGHRSVSWYQQTPGQGLQFLFEYFSETQRNKGNFPGRFSGRQFSNSRSEMNVSTLELGDSALYLCASSLTPQTVVYGYTFGSGTRLTVV.

This clonotype was observed at least ten times. The J gene is TRBJ2-1, the V gene TRBV7-2; 13 bases are a match to TRBD2. The CDR3 spans 17 residues. The V gene's germline CDR1 is SGHTA and CDR2 FQGNSA. Trimming cost V 4 bases and J 8 bases; bases outside gene matches: 11. Written as DNA, the CDR3 is TGTGCCAGCAGCTCCCCGAGGACTAGCGGGAGTAGGTATGAGCAGTTCTTC. It codes for CASSSPRTSGSRYEQFF.

The rearrangement links TRBV6-1 to TRBJ2-3; 11 bases match TRBD2. Germline V gene sequence: CDR1 MNHNS, CDR2 SASEGT. The length of the CDR3 is 19 residues. V trimming: 6 bases; J trimming: 7 bases; junction bases outside the gene matches: 21. In DNA, the CDR3 is TGTGCCAGCAGCTGGACCGGGACTAGCGGAACCCCGCCCCCGAATACGCAGTATTTT. This encodes CASSWTGTSGTPPPNTQYF.

This chain connects TRBV29-1 to TRBJ2-7; no reliable D call. Germline-derived CDR1 and CDR2 are SQVTM and ANQGSEA. The germline V and J ends were trimmed by 2 bases and 4 bases, with 6 bases remaining between them. The CDR3 covers 11 residues. The CDR3 sequence is CSVESGYEQYF. CDR3 bases: TGCAGCGTTGAATCTGGGTACGAGCAGTACTTC.

A few counts support this clonotype. The chain carries TRBV10-3 and TRBJ1-2; D might be TRBD1 (5 bases). Germline V gene data show CDR1 as ENHRY and CDR2 as SYGVKD. V lost 6 bases and J 1 base, leaving 6 bases between the germline ends. CDR3 length: 12 residues. The CDR3 region is CAIRGVNYGYTF. CDR3 nucleotides: TGTGCCATCAGAGGGGTTAACTATGGCTACACCTTC.

This clonotype turned up a few times. The chain employs TRBV6-5 and TRBJ2-7; 8 bases match TRBD1. Germline lookup yields CDR1 MNHEY and CDR2 SVGAGI. After removal of 7 bases from V and 10 bases from J, the junction contained 9 bases not matched to a gene. The CDR3 consists of 12 residues. Written as DNA, the CDR3 is TGTGCCAGCACCACACAAGGGACAGGCCAGTACTTC. Amino acids: CASTTQGTGQYF.

Here the CDR3 reads CASSPPFRTPWGQETQYF. In DNA, the CDR3 is TGTGCCAGCAGCCCTCCATTTCGGACACCCTGGGGCCAAGAGACCCAGTACTTC. V usage is TRBV7-8 and J usage is TRBJ2-5; D might be TRBD1 (5 bases). This CDR3 has 18 residues. The germline V and J ends were trimmed by 5 bases and 1 base, with 23 bases remaining between them. The germline CDR1 and CDR2 sequences are SGHVS and FQNEAQ.

This clonotype occurred a few times. The J gene is TRBJ1-1, the V gene TRBV5-1; D remains ambiguous. V was cut by 2 bases and J by 2 bases, with 10 bases left in between. Germline CDR1 reads SGHRS; CDR2 reads YFSETQ. The CDR3 spans 14 residues. This CDR3 reads CASSFDRVNTEAFF. The CDR3 DNA is TGCGCCAGCAGCTTTGACCGCGTCAACACTGAAGCTTTCTTT.

The table lists this clonotype with many counts. The V and J genes are TRBV10-3 and TRBJ2-7, with 10 positions matching TRBD1. Germline-derived CDR1 and CDR2 are ENHRY and SYGVKD. V was clipped by 3 bases and J by 3 bases; unmatched bases: 5. The CDR3 runs 15 residues. The CDR3: CAISDGQGGVYEQYF. CDR3 bases: TGTGCCATCAGTGACGGACAGGGGGGCGTCTACGAGCAGTACTTC.

The V call is TRBV3-1, the J call TRBJ1-5; D is unclear. V lost 4 bases and J 0 bases, leaving 13 bases between the germline ends. Germline V gives CDR1 LGHDT, CDR2 YNNKEL (reference sequence). The CDR3 extends over 16 amino acids. CDR3 coding DNA: TGTGCCAGCAGCCGGGGTAGGGCGGTTAGCAATCAGCCCCAGCATTTT. This encodes CASSRGRAVSNQPQHF.

The rearrangement links TRBV10-3 to TRBJ2-7, with D tentatively TRBD1 (6 bases). V lost 8 bases and J lost 5, with 13 bases in between. CDR1 and CDR2 from the germline V gene are ENHRY and SYGVKD. The CDR3 consists of 12 residues. The DNA of the CDR3 is TGTGCCATCGCGAGCCAGGGGCACGAGCAGTACTTC. It codes for CAIASQGHEQYF.

This clonotype occurred many times. V is TRBV14 and J is TRBJ2-1; 14 nucleotides align to TRBD2. With V trimmed by 4 bases and J by 0 bases, 8 bases remained unmatched. The CDR3 runs 19 residues. Germline CDR1 is SGHDN and CDR2 is FVKESK. CDR3 bases: TGTGCCAGCAGCCGATGGACTAGCGGGAGGTTAAGCTCCTACAATGAGCAGTTCTTC. It codes for CASSRWTSGRLSSYNEQFF. The full variable domain, in which reference TRBV14 and TRBJ2-1 provide the parts outside the CDR3, is EAGVTQFPSHSVIEKGQTVTLRCDPISGHDNLYWYRRVMGKEIKFLLHFVKESKQDESGMPNNRFLAERTGGTYSTLKVQPAELEDSGVYFCASSRWTSGRLSSYNEQFFGPGTRLTVL.

The chain links TRBV9 to TRBJ2-2, with 7 bases identical to TRBD2. In germline, CDR1 is SGDLS, CDR2 YYNGEE. V gave up 4 bases and J gave up 4 bases; unmatched junction bases: 10. The CDR3 contains 16 residues. The CDR3, as DNA: TGTGCCAGCAGCCCTGGGGGGGTTTTGAGCACCGGGGAGCTGTTTTTT. Translating gives CASSPGGVLSTGELFF.

V usage is TRBV30 and J usage is TRBJ2-6; D is perhaps TRBD1 (6 bases). The CDR3 extends over 16 amino acids. Trimming removed 4 bases from V and 0 bases from J, with 13 bases in between. The germline gives CDR1 GTSNPN, CDR2 SVGIG (reference sequence). The CDR3 here is CAWTLGHSSGANVLTF. Here the CDR3 DNA reads TGTGCCTGGACCTTGGGACACAGCTCTGGGGCCAACGTCCTGACTTTC.

This clonotype showed up just a few times. The chain joins TRBV7-9 to TRBJ2-5, with D possibly TRBD2 on 5 matching bases. Trimming took off 2 bases at V and 5 bases at J, with 15 bases between the two ends. The CDR3 loop spans 15 amino acids. Germline V gene lookup returns CDR1 SEHNR and CDR2 FQNEAQ (reference sequence). The CDR3 here is CASSLRLASSETQYF. CDR3 in DNA: TGTGCCAGCAGCTTAAGGCTAGCTTCTTCCGAGACCCAGTACTTC.

At least ten counts were recorded for this clonotype. The rearrangement joins TRBV9 to TRBJ2-3; D unclear. The CDR3 totals 14 residues. Trimming stripped 3 bases from V and 0 bases from J, with 8 bases between. CDR1 is SGDLS and CDR2 is YYNGEE in the germline V gene. CDR3 sequence reads: CASSGGSSTDTQYF. In DNA form, the CDR3 reads TGTGCCAGCAGCGGAGGCAGCAGCACAGATACGCAGTATTTT. Variable domain in full (rest from reference TRBV9 and TRBJ2-3): DSGVTQTPKHLITATGQRVTLRCSPRSGDLSVYWYQQSLDQGLQFLIQYYNGEERAKGNILERFSAQQFPDLHSELNLSSLELGDSALYFCASSGGSSTDTQYFGPGTRLTVL.

This clonotype appeared many times. The genes are TRBV27 and TRBJ1-2; a possible D gene is TRBD1 (5 bases). The CDR3 sequence is 12 residues long. Per the germline V gene, CDR1 is MNHEY and CDR2 is SMNVEV (reference sequence). V lost 3 bases, J lost 8 bases, and 10 bases lay in between. DNA of the CDR3: TGTGCCAGCAGTTTCCAGGGTGGAGGCTACACCTTC. Its translation is CASSFQGGGYTF.

This chain uses TRBV11-2 with TRBJ2-7, with 13 bases matching TRBD2. Germline lookup yields CDR1 SGHAT and CDR2 FQNNGV. The J segment lost 6 bases and the V segment lost 1 base, leaving 12 bases of the junction unmatched. This CDR3 comprises 18 residues. As DNA, the CDR3 is TGTGCCAGCAGCTTAGTAAGGCGACTAGCGGGAGGAATGGCCGAGCAGTACTTC. Translated: CASSLVRRLAGGMAEQYF.